The clone carrying this TCR beta chain was detected only a few times. Its antigen is as yet unknown. The source of the sample is a study of T cells after yellow fever vaccination. General observations from the study: Sorted repertoires could include abundant contaminating clonotypes from bulk cells.

A 5'RACE template-switching step, the method used to make TCR cDNA, added a universal primer site and UMIs. From the 5' RACE reads, TCRdb called clonotypes with MiXCR, one entry per CDR3 protein. The data hold 150,000 or so distinct CDR3 sequences, with 5.5% to 7.5% observed a single time. The CDR3 totals 14 residues. Germline V gene data show CDR1 as SGHNT and CDR2 as YYREEE (reference sequence). The germline V and J ends were trimmed by 2 bases and 2 bases, with 10 bases remaining between them. Material: CD4+ T cells sorted from PBMCs, obtained 5 to 6 days after the first yellow fever vaccination. The chain couples TRBV5-4 to TRBJ1-1; the D gene is possibly TRBD1 (5 bases). This receptor was obtained from a man younger than 35 who received the YFV17D yellow fever vaccine. For the CDR3, the DNA is TGTGCCAGCAGCTTTGGGACCACTAACACTGAAGCTTTCTTT. Translated, it gives CASSFGTTNTEAFF.